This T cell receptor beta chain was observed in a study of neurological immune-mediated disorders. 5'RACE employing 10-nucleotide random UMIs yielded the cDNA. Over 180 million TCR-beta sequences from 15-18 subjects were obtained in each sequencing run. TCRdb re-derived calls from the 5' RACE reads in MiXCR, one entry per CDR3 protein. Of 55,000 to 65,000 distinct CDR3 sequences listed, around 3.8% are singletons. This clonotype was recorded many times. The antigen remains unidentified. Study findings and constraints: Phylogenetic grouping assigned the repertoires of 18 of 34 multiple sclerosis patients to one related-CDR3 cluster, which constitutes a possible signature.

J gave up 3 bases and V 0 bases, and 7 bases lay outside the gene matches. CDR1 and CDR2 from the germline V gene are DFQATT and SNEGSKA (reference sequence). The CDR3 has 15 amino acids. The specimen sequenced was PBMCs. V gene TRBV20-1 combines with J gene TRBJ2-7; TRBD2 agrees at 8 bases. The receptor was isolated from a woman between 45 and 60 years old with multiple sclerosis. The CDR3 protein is CSARDPAGALYEQYF. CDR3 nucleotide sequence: TGCAGTGCTAGAGATCCAGCGGGAGCCCTCTACGAGCAGTACTTC.